This T cell receptor (beta chain) was sequenced in a study of somatic mutations in cytotoxic T cells in rheumatoid arthritis. The method was immunoSEQ multiplex PCR; TCRdb's version includes in-frame clones alone and lacks a portion of them. This sample has about 2,100 clones, with approximately 77% found just once. The CDR3 is 13 amino acids. The germline gives CDR1 SGHTA, CDR2 FQGTGA. Trimming took 5 bases from V and 6 from J; bases not matched to a gene: 3. Material: CD8+ T cells sorted from blood, obtained at a follow-up visit. The sequence came from a man in his 70s with rheumatoid arthritis. V is TRBV7-3 and J is TRBJ2-2, with 7 bases identical to TRBD1. The CDR3 coding sequence is TGTGCCAGCAGCATCCAGGGGGCCGGGGAGCTGTTTTTT. The encoded protein is CASSIQGAGELFF. Drawing the rest from reference TRBV7-3 and TRBJ2-2, the complete variable domain is GAGVSQTPSNKVTEKGKYVELRCDPISGHTALYWYRQSLGQGPEFLIYFQGTGAADDSGLPNDRFFAVRPEGSVSTLKIQRTERGDSAVYLCASSIQGAGELFFGEGSRLTVL.